This T cell receptor beta chain was recorded in a study of blood T cell repertoires in COVID-19. Some clones are missing from TCRdb's copy, which holds only in-frame ones; the method was immunoSEQ multiplex PCR. Counted here are around 97,000 clones, roughly 84% occurring once; the ten biggest clones make up under 15%. J lost 9 bases, V lost 4 bases, and 9 bases had no gene match. This CDR3 region has 13 residues. Germline V gene data show CDR1 as SEHNR and CDR2 as FQNEAQ (reference sequence). Sequencing was done on a sample of peripheral blood. The clonotype comes from a human donor in a cohort sampled during active or convalescent COVID-19. The V and J genes are TRBV7-9 and TRBJ2-7; 7 nucleotides align to TRBD1. The CDR3 spells CASSSGTVDRQYF. CDR3 in DNA: TGTGCCAGCAGCTCCGGGACAGTGGACAGGCAGTACTTC.